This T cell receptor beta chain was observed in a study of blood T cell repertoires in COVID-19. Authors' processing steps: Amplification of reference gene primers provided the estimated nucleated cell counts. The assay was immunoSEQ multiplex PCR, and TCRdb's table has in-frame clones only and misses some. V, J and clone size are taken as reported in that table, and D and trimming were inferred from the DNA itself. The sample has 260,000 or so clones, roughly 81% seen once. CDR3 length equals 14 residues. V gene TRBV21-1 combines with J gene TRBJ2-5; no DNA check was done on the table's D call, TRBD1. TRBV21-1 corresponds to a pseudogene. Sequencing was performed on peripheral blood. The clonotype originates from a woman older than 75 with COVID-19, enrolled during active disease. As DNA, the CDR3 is TGTGCCAGAGGGACAGGGAGGGGAAAAGAGACCCAGTACTTC. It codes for CARGTGRGKETQYF.